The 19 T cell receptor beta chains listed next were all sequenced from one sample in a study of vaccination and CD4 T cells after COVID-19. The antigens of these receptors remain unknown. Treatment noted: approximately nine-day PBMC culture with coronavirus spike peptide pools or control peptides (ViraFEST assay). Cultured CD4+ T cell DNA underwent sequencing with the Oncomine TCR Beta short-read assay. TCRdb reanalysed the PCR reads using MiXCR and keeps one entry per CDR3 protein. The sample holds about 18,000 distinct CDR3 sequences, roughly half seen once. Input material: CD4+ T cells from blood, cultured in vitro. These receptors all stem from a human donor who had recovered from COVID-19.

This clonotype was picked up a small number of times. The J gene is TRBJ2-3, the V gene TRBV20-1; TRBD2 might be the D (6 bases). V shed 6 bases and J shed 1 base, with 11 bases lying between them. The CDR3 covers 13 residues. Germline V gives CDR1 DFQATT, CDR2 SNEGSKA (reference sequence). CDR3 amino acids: CSALGGGTDTQYF. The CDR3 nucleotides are TGCAGTGCCCTTGGCGGGGGCACAGATACGCAGTATTTT.

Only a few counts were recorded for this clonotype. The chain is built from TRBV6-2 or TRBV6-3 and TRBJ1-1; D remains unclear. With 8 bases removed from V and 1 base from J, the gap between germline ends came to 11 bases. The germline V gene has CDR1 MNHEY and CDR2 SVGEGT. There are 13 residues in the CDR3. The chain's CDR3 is CASSQQSNTEAFF. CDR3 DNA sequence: TGTGCCAGCTCGCAGCAATCGAACACTGAAGCTTTCTTT.

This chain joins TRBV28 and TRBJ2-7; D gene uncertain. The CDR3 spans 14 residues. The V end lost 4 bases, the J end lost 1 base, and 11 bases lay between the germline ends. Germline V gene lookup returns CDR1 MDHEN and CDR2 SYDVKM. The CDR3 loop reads CASSSHGSSYEQYF. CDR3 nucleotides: TGTGCCAGCAGTTCCCACGGATCTTCCTACGAGCAGTACTTC.

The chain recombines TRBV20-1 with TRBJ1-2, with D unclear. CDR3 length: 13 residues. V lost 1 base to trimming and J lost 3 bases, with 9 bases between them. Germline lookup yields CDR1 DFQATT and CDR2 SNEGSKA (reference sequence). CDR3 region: CSARGGIDYGYTF. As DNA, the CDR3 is TGCAGTGCTAGAGGTGGGATTGACTATGGCTACACCTTC.

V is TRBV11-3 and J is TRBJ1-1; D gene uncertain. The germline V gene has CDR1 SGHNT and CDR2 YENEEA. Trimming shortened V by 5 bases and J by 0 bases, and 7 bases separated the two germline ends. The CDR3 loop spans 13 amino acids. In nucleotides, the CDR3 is TGTGCCAGCAGCCCCGGGTTGAACACTGAAGCTTTCTTT. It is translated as CASSPGLNTEAFF.

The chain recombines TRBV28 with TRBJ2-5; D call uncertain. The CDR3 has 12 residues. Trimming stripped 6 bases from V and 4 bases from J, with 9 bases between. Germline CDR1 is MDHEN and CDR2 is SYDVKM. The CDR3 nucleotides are TGTGCCAGCAGCAAGGGTGGAGAGACCCAGTACTTC. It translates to CASSKGGETQYF.

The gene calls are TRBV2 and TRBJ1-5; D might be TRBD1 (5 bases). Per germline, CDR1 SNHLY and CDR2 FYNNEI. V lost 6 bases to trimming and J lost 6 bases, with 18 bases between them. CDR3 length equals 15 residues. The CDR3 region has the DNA TGTGCCAGCAGGGACCAGGGCCGAGCTTTTCAGCCCCAGCATTTT. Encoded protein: CASRDQGRAFQPQHF.

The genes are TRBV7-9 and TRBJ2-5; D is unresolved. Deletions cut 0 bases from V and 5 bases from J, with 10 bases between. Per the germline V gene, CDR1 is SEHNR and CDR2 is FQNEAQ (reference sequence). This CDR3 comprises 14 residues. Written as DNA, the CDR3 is TGTGCCAGCAGCTTAGCAGGGATAGGGGAGACCCAGTACTTC. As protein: CASSLAGIGETQYF.

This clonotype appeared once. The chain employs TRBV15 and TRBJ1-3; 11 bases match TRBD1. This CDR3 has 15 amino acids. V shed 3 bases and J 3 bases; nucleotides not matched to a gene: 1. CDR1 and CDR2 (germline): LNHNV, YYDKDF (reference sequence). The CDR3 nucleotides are TGTGCCACCAGCAGGGGACAGGGGGTTGGAAACACCATATATTTT. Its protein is CATSRGQGVGNTIYF.

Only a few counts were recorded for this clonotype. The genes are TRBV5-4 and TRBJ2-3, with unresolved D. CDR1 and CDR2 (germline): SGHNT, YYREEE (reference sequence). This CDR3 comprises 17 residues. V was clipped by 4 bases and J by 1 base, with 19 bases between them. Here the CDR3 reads CASSTEVSRRGTDTQYF. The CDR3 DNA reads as TGTGCCAGCAGCACCGAAGTTAGCCGTCGGGGCACAGATACGCAGTATTTT.

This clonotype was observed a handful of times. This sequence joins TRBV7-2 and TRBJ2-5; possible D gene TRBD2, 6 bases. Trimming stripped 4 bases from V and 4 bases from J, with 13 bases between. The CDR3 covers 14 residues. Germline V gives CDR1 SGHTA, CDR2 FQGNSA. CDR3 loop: CASSSGSTVETQYF. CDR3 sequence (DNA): TGTGCCAGCAGCTCCGGGAGTACGGTAGAGACCCAGTACTTC.

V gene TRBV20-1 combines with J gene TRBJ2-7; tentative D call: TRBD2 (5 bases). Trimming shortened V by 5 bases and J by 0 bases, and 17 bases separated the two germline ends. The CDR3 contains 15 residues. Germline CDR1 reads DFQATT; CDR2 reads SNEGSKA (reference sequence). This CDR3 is CSASYSGSFSYEQYF. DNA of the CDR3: TGCAGTGCTTCATACTCGGGGAGCTTCTCCTACGAGCAGTACTTC.

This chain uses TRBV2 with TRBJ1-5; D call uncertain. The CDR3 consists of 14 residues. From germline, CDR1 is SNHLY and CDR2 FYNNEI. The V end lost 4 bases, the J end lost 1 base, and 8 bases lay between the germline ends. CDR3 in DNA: TGTGCCAGCAGTGCCGGCAAAAGCAATCAGCCCCAGCATTTT. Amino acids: CASSAGKSNQPQHF.

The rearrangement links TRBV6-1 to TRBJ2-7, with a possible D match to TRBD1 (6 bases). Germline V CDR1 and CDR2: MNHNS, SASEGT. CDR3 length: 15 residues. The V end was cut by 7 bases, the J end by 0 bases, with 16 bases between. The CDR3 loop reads CASNYRDKNSYEQYF. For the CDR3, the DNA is TGTGCCAGCAACTACCGGGACAAGAACTCCTACGAGCAGTACTTC.

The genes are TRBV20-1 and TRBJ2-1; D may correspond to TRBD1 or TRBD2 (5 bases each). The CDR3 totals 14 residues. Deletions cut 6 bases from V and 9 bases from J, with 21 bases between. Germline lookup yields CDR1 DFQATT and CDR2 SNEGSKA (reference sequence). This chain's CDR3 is CSAPLPGTSGEQFF. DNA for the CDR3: TGCAGTGCCCCCCTCCCCGGGACCTCCGGTGAGCAGTTCTTC.

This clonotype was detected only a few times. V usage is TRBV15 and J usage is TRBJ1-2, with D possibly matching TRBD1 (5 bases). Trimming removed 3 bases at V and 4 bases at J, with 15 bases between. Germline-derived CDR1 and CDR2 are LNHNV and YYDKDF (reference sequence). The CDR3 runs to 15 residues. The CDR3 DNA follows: TGTGCCACCAGCAGCGGGACCGGATCCCCCTATGGCTACACCTTC. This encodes CATSSGTGSPYGYTF. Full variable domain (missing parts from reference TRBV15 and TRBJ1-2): DAMVIQNPRYQVTQFGKPVTLSCSQTLNHNVMYWYQQKSSQAPKLLFHYYDKDFNNEADTPDNFQSRRPNTSFCFLDIRSPGLGDTAMYLCATSSGTGSPYGYTFGSGTRLTVV.

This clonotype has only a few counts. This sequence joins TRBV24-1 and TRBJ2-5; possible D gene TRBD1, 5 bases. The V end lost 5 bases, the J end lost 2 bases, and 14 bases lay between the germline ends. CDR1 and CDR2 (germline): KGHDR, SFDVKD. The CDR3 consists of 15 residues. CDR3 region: CATSGGMGRQETQYF. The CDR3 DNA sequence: TGTGCCACCAGTGGGGGCATGGGTCGGCAAGAGACCCAGTACTTC.

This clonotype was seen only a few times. CDR3 region: CSVHPGQGSSPLHF. Here the CDR3 DNA reads TGCAGTGTTCACCCGGGACAGGGTAGTTCACCCCTCCACTTT. The rearrangement uses TRBV20-1 and TRBJ1-6; TRBD1 agrees at 9 bases. Germline-derived CDR1 and CDR2 are DFQATT and SNEGSKA (reference sequence). CDR3 length: 14 residues. V was pared by 7 bases and J by 9 bases, with 10 bases of the junction left unmatched.

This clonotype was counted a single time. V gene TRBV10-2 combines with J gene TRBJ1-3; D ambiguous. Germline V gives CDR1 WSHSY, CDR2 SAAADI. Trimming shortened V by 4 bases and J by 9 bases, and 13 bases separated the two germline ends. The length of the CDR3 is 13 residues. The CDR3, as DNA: TGCGCCAGCAGTGCTAACGCACTGGGCACCATATATTTT. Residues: CASSANALGTIYF.